The 28 T cell receptor beta chains given below trace back to one sample, sequenced in a study of blood T cell repertoires in COVID-19. The protocol was immunoSEQ multiplex PCR, while the TCRdb copy is restricted to in-frame clones and leaves out a portion. The sample yields 150,000 to 190,000 clones, over 60% seen once. Sequencing used peripheral blood. The receptors were gathered from a woman older than 75 with acute or convalescent COVID-19.

The chain carries TRBV3-1 (or the pseudogene TRBV3-2) and TRBJ1-4; maybe TRBD1 (5 bases). Trimming stripped 0 bases from V and 7 bases from J, with 18 bases between. CDR1 and CDR2 (germline): LGHDT, YNNKEL (reference sequence). The CDR3 has 17 amino acids. The CDR3 loop is CASSQDFLGAGREKLFF. The CDR3 nucleotides read TGTGCCAGCAGCCAAGACTTTTTGGGCGCGGGACGTGAAAAACTGTTTTTT.

The sample holds a few counts of this clone. This CDR3 is CASSPRGETQYF. In DNA, the CDR3 is TGTGCCAGCAGCCCTAGAGGAGAGACCCAGTACTTC. The V call is TRBV12-3 or TRBV12-4, the J call TRBJ2-5; no definite D call. The CDR3 length is 12 residues. Between the trimmed V and J ends, which lost 6 bases and 4 bases, there was a span of 9 bases.

This clone was observed a handful of times. The chain has TRBV2 and TRBJ1-2; possible D gene TRBD1, 5 bases. Germline CDR1 SNHLY, CDR2 FYNNEI. The CDR3 is made up of 15 amino acids. The V end lost 4 bases, the J end lost 3 bases, and 15 bases lay between the germline ends. This CDR3 is CASSVAGQGYYGYTF. The CDR3 DNA follows: TGTGCCAGCAGTGTTGCAGGGCAGGGATACTATGGCTACACCTTC.

J is TRBJ2-2 and V is TRBV28; D may be TRBD2 (6 bases). Deletions cut 3 bases from V and 3 bases from J, with 11 bases between. The CDR3 loop spans 15 amino acids. Germline V gene data show CDR1 as MDHEN and CDR2 as SYDVKM. The DNA for the CDR3 is TGTGCCAGCAGTTTCGGAGGGCGCGACACCGGGGAGCTGTTTTTT. It specifies CASSFGGRDTGELFF.

V is TRBV4-2 and J is TRBJ1-1; D possibly corresponds to TRBD1 (6 bases). CDR1 is LGHNA, CDR2 YNFKEQ, per germline. Deletions cut 0 bases from V and 8 bases from J, with 19 bases between. This CDR3 contains 16 residues. The CDR3 region has the DNA TGTGCCAGCAGCCAAGATAAGGGGGAAACGGGCTTAGAAGCTTTCTTT. This gives the protein CASSQDKGETGLEAFF.

V and J are TRBV7-2 and TRBJ1-1; TRBD1 matches 9 bases. This CDR3 is 13 amino acids long. Trimming cost V 2 bases and J 9 bases; bases outside gene matches: 4. Germline CDR1 and CDR2: SGHTA and FQGNSA. CDR3 sequence (DNA): TGTGCCAGCAGCTTAAGGACAGGGGATAAAGCTTTCTTT. Encoded protein: CASSLRTGDKAFF. The variable domain in full, completed from reference TRBV7-2 and TRBJ1-1, reads GAGVSQSPSNKVTEKGKDVELRCDPISGHTALYWYRQSLGQGLEFLIYFQGNSAPDKSGLPSDRFSAERTGGSVSTLTIQRTQQEDSAVYLCASSLRTGDKAFFGQGTRLTVV.

This clone was seen a handful of times. This chain links TRBV11-2 with TRBJ1-2; possibly TRBD1 for D (5 bases). V was trimmed by 5 bases and J by 8 bases, leaving 15 bases between them. Germline-derived CDR1 and CDR2 are SGHAT and FQNNGV. The CDR3 totals 13 residues. Here the CDR3 reads CASSDLRDVGYTF. The CDR3 DNA reads as TGTGCCAGCAGCGATCTCAGGGATGTGGGCTACACCTTC. Together with reference TRBV11-2 and TRBJ1-2, the CDR3 gives the full variable domain: EAGVAQSPRYKIIEKRQSVAFWCNPISGHATLYWYQQILGQGPKLLIQFQNNGVVDDSQLPKDRFSAERLKGVDSTLKIQPAKLEDSAVYLCASSDLRDVGYTFGSGTRLTVV.

J is TRBJ1-6 and V is TRBV5-6; tentative D call: TRBD1 (5 bases). The V gene's germline CDR1 is SGHDT and CDR2 YYEEEE. V was clipped by 2 bases and J by 0 bases, with 9 bases between them. This CDR3 has 16 amino acids. Here the CDR3 DNA reads TGTGCCAGCAGCTTTGCGGGGGACTCCTATAATTCACCCCTCCACTTT. It specifies CASSFAGDSYNSPLHF.

This chain connects TRBV9 to TRBJ1-1; no clear D. The length of the CDR3 is 13 residues. V was clipped by 3 bases and J by 5 bases, with 11 bases between them. Per germline, CDR1 SGDLS and CDR2 YYNGEE. CDR3 in DNA: TGTGCCAGCAGCGCCCACAGTGAGACTGAAGCTTTCTTT. Encoded protein: CASSAHSETEAFF.

The gene calls are TRBV10-1 and TRBJ1-3; D is unclear. Trimming stripped 3 bases from V and 0 bases from J, with 9 bases between. Germline CDR1 is WNHNN and CDR2 is SYGVQD (reference sequence). CDR3 size: 15 residues. CDR3 sequence: CASSEGVNSGNTIYF. DNA for the CDR3: TGCGCCAGCAGTGAAGGAGTAAACTCTGGAAACACCATATATTTT.

The chain combines TRBV5-5 with TRBJ2-7; D ambiguous. The germline CDR1 and CDR2 sequences are SGHKS and YYEKEE (reference sequence). The length of the CDR3 is 15 residues. V lost 3 bases to trimming and J lost 0 bases, with 13 bases between them. CDR3 loop: CASSSTTGSSYEQYF. In nucleotides, the CDR3 is TGTGCCAGCAGCTCAACGACGGGTAGCTCCTACGAGCAGTACTTC.

V is TRBV10-1 and J is TRBJ2-7; perhaps TRBD1 as D (6 bases). This CDR3 has 14 residues. Germline V CDR1 and CDR2: WNHNN, SYGVQD (reference sequence). V was trimmed by 6 bases and J by 3 bases, leaving 15 bases between them. The chain's CDR3 is CASSPRTESYEQYF. As DNA, the CDR3 is TGCGCCAGCAGCCCCAGGACAGAGAGCTACGAGCAGTACTTC.

The chain is built from TRBV19 and TRBJ2-1, with 8 bases fitting TRBD2. CDR3 length: 13 residues. Trimming cost V 6 bases and J 7 bases; bases outside gene matches: 5. Germline CDR1 and CDR2: LNHDA and SQIVND (reference sequence). This chain's CDR3 is CASSTSGRNEQFF. For the CDR3, the DNA is TGTGCCAGTAGCACGAGCGGGAGAAATGAGCAGTTCTTC.

The chain uses TRBV11-2 and TRBJ1-2; 7 positions match TRBD1. Per the germline V gene, CDR1 is SGHAT and CDR2 is FQNNGV. Trimming at V came to 6 bases and at J to 8 bases, leaving 12 bases not matched to a gene. This CDR3 contains 14 residues. The DNA of the CDR3 is TGTGCCAGCAGGAAGGGACAGAGCGATACCGGCTACACCTTC. Protein product: CASRKGQSDTGYTF.

CDR3 sequence reads: CASSQERRTEAFF. The CDR3 nucleotides are TGCGCCAGCAGCCAGGAAAGGAGGACTGAAGCTTTCTTT. V gene TRBV4-3 combines with J gene TRBJ1-1; D is unclear. This CDR3 spans 13 amino acids. The ends were cut back, 3 bases at V and 5 bases at J, with 10 bases in the middle. CDR1 is LGHNA and CDR2 is YSLEER in the germline V gene.

The chain employs TRBV6-1 and TRBJ1-3; D remains unclear. Trimming removed 2 bases from V and 0 bases from J, with 11 bases in between. Looked up from germline, CDR1 is MNHNS and CDR2 is SASEGT. CDR3 length equals 16 residues. The CDR3 sequence: CASSERTGSSGNTIYF. The CDR3 nucleotides read TGTGCCAGCAGTGAAAGGACGGGAAGCTCTGGAAACACCATATATTTT.

This clone is a singleton in its sample. This chain connects TRBV27 to TRBJ1-2; D remains unclear. The CDR3 is 14 amino acids. V lost 2 bases to trimming and J lost 4 bases, with 11 bases between them. CDR1 and CDR2 (germline): MNHEY, SMNVEV (reference sequence). The CDR3 nucleotides are TGTGCCAGCAGTTTACGGGGTAGCGTCTATGGCTACACCTTC. As protein: CASSLRGSVYGYTF.

The genes are TRBV6-1 and TRBJ1-2; 7 bases fit TRBD1. Unmatched junction bases numbered 2, after V lost 2 bases and J lost 2 bases. The CDR3 sequence is 14 residues long. Germline V lookup: CDR1 MNHNS, CDR2 SASEGT. The CDR3 sequence: CASSEMGQNYGYTF. DNA of the CDR3: TGTGCCAGCAGTGAAATGGGACAGAACTATGGCTACACCTTC.

This chain uses TRBV18 with TRBJ1-1, with 7 positions matching TRBD1. CDR3 length: 17 amino acids. The germline V gene has CDR1 KGHSH and CDR2 LQKENI. The V and J ends lost 6 bases and 4 bases, in that order; junction bases with no gene match: 17. CDR3 DNA sequence: TGTGCCAGCTCGCCCAACCCCCAACAGGGGCAAATCACTGAAGCTTTCTTT. Its translation: CASSPNPQQGQITEAFF. Using reference TRBV18 and TRBJ1-1 for the parts outside the CDR3, the full variable domain is NAGVMQNPRHLVRRRGQEARLRCSPMKGHSHVYWYRQLPEEGLKFMVYLQKENIIDESGMPKERFSAEFPKEGPSILRIQQVVRGDSAAYFCASSPNPQQGQITEAFFGQGTRLTVV.

The rearrangement uses TRBV7-9 and TRBJ1-4; 7 nucleotides line up with TRBD1. Germline values: CDR1 SEHNR, CDR2 FQNEAQ (reference sequence). The CDR3 is 16 amino acids. Germline trimming cut 1 base from V and 8 bases from J; bases unmatched to any gene: 10. The chain's CDR3 is CASSLGARVQGEKLFF. CDR3 DNA: TGTGCCAGCAGCTTAGGAGCAAGGGTACAGGGGGAAAAACTGTTTTTT.

The chain recombines TRBV2 with TRBJ2-3; 10 bases agree with TRBD1. The CDR3 extends over 15 amino acids. Germline V CDR1 and CDR2: SNHLY, FYNNEI. The trim removed 5 bases at V and 4 bases at J, leaving 6 bases unmatched. The CDR3 region has the DNA TGTGCCAGCAGTTCGGGACAGGGGCTCGCAGATACGCAGTATTTT. Its protein is CASSSGQGLADTQYF.

V gene TRBV11-2 combines with J gene TRBJ1-4, with D possibly being TRBD1 (6 bases). This CDR3 is 14 amino acids long. Trimming removed 1 base at V and 7 bases at J, with 10 bases between. Germline V gene data show CDR1 as SGHAT and CDR2 as FQNNGV. The CDR3 loop is CASSLGQVVEKLFF. The CDR3 coding sequence is TGTGCCAGCAGCTTAGGACAGGTAGTTGAAAAACTGTTTTTT.

This clone was observed a few times. CDR3 sequence (DNA): TGTGCCAGCTCTCACCGTGAGAAGGAGTCACCCCTCCACTTT. Its protein is CASSHREKESPLHF. This chain joins TRBV18 and TRBJ1-6; D unresolved. From germline, CDR1 is KGHSH and CDR2 LQKENI. This CDR3 is built from 14 residues. Trimming removed 6 bases from V and 10 bases from J, with 16 bases in between.

The rearrangement joins TRBV6-2 or TRBV6-3 to TRBJ2-7; 8 nucleotides line up with TRBD1. The CDR3 runs to 15 residues. Germline CDR1 is MNHEY and CDR2 is SVGEGT. V shed 6 bases, J shed 1 base, and the junction held 8 bases outside the gene matches. DNA for the CDR3: TGTGCCAGCAGCGCCCGGGACAGGCTATCCTACGAGCAGTACTTC. Residues: CASSARDRLSYEQYF.

This clone was picked up a small number of times. CDR3 DNA: TGTGCCAGCAGCGTAACGGGACTAGCGGGGGGACGTTTAAACACCGGGGAGCTGTTTTTT. Translation: CASSVTGLAGGRLNTGELFF. The chain employs TRBV9 and TRBJ2-2; TRBD2 matches at 15 bases. The V and J ends lost 1 base and 2 bases, in that order; junction bases with no gene match: 9. Germline CDR1 and CDR2: SGDLS and YYNGEE. CDR3 length equals 20 residues.

The V and J genes are TRBV20-1 and TRBJ2-1; 11 bases match TRBD2. Germline assignment: CDR1 DFQATT and CDR2 SNEGSKA (reference sequence). Trimming removed 3 bases from V and 9 bases from J; junction bases left unmatched: 13. This CDR3 is built from 16 residues. This chain's CDR3 is CSASNPTSGSGFEQFF. DNA for the CDR3: TGCAGTGCTAGTAACCCAACTAGCGGGAGTGGGTTTGAGCAGTTCTTC.

The gene calls are TRBV4-2 and TRBJ1-5; 9 positions agree with TRBD1. The germline V gene has CDR1 LGHNA and CDR2 YNFKEQ. Losses at the gene ends were 1 base for V and 5 bases for J; bases not matched to a gene: 3. This CDR3 is 15 amino acids long. CDR3 amino acids: CASSQAGQGDQPQHF. CDR3 nucleotide sequence: TGTGCCAGCAGCCAAGCGGGACAGGGCGATCAGCCCCAGCATTTT.

The genes are TRBV6-2 or TRBV6-3 and TRBJ1-5; 7 bases are a match to TRBD1. From germline, CDR1 is MNHEY and CDR2 SVGEGT. The CDR3 spans 14 residues. Losses at the gene ends were 5 bases for V and 6 bases for J; bases not matched to a gene: 7. The CDR3 here is CASSRSTGSQPQHF. As DNA, the CDR3 is TGTGCCAGCAGTCGTTCGACAGGGAGTCAGCCCCAGCATTTT.